The T cell receptor beta chain described here comes from a study of T cell repertoires in ileal Crohn's disease. Study-wide context: Median disease duration was nearly eight years; around 35% smoked at surgery.

The protocol was immunoSEQ multiplex PCR, while the TCRdb copy is restricted to in-frame clones and leaves out a portion. The sample lists roughly 1,200 clones, 85% occurring once. The CDR3 runs 14 residues. Germline CDR1 reads MNHNY; CDR2 reads SVGAGI (reference sequence). J gave up 8 bases and V 6 bases, and 7 bases lay outside the gene matches. Worth noting for this clone: Its cognate antigen is unknown.

Study outcomes and limitations: Clonality above 26.8% at surgery always came with endoscopic recurrence. High-frequency clones were more common in sorted CD8 than CD4 cells.

Time point here: neoterminal ileum biopsy at postoperative endoscopy, about 6 months after surgery. The chain combines TRBV6-6 with TRBJ1-4; 9 bases match TRBD1. Specimen: ileal tissue. The receptor was isolated from an adult with Crohn's disease. CDR3 protein: CASRTGTGNEKLFF. In DNA, the CDR3 is TGTGCCAGCAGGACAGGGACAGGGAACGAAAAACTGTTTTTT.